These T cell receptor beta chains were read from a single sample in a study of blood T cell repertoires in COVID-19. Libraries were prepared by immunoSEQ multiplex PCR; TCRdb keeps only in-frame clonotypes and omits some of them. The data hold approximately 76,000 clones, with 70% to 90% observed a single time. The source material was peripheral blood. These receptors were obtained from a man older than 75 in a cohort sampled during active COVID-19. CDR3s include the opening cysteine and the closing phenylalanine or tryptophan. Each record gives: CDR3 DNA, CDR3 protein, D gene, V gene, clone size, J gene. A D gene is named only where the DNA matches it firmly. Size is omitted from some rows. Given values are once, few, many or a class for expanded clones.

cdr3_nt: TGTGCCAGCAGCTTAGAATCGACAGGGGCTAATGAAAAACTGTTTTTT
cdr3_aa: CASSLESTGANEKLFF
d_call: TRBD1
v_call: TRBV7-2
clone_size: NA
j_call: TRBJ1-4

cdr3_nt: TGCGCCAGCAGCGTATACGGGAATCGCGAGACCCAGTACTTC
cdr3_aa: CASSVYGNRETQYF
d_call: NA
v_call: TRBV5-1
clone_size: NA
j_call: TRBJ2-5

cdr3_nt: TGTGCCAGCACTGTCAGTAGCAATCAGCCCCAGCATTTT
cdr3_aa: CASTVSSNQPQHF
d_call: NA
v_call: TRBV6-6
clone_size: NA
j_call: TRBJ1-5

cdr3_nt: TGCGCCAGCAGCTTGCGGCCCCTCCGGGACAGGGGGCAACCCAGTGCAGACAATGAGCAGTTCTTC
cdr3_aa: CASSLRPLRDRGQPSADNEQFF
d_call: TRBD1
v_call: TRBV5-1
clone_size: NA
j_call: TRBJ2-1

cdr3_nt: TGTGCCAGCAGCCCCAAACAGGACAGGGGCTGGGAAAAACTGTTTTTT
cdr3_aa: CASSPKQDRGWEKLFF
d_call: TRBD1
v_call: TRBV28
clone_size: NA
j_call: TRBJ1-4

cdr3_nt: TGCGCCAGCAGCTTGACACCGATGAACACTGAAGCTTTCTTT
cdr3_aa: CASSLTPMNTEAFF
d_call: NA
v_call: TRBV5-1
clone_size: once
j_call: TRBJ1-1

cdr3_nt: TGCAGCGTCACCGGGACTGAAGAGACCCAGTACTTC
cdr3_aa: CSVTGTEETQYF
d_call: NA
v_call: TRBV29-1
clone_size: few
j_call: TRBJ2-5

cdr3_nt: TGCGCCAGCAGCCAACGGGTCGGGGAGCTGTTTTTT
cdr3_aa: CASSQRVGELFF
d_call: NA
v_call: TRBV4-3
clone_size: NA
j_call: TRBJ2-2

cdr3_nt: TGTGCCAGCAGCTTAGGCCGGGACAGTTATGGCTACACCTTC
cdr3_aa: CASSLGRDSYGYTF
d_call: TRBD1
v_call: TRBV7-2
clone_size: NA
j_call: TRBJ1-2

cdr3_nt: TGTGCCATCAGTGTACCCCTGGCGAGGGAGCAGTACTTC
cdr3_aa: CAISVPLAREQYF
d_call: NA
v_call: TRBV10-3
clone_size: once
j_call: TRBJ2-7

cdr3_nt: TGTGCCAGCAGTCACGGAGGACTAGCCCAAGAGACCCAGTACTTC
cdr3_aa: CASSHGGLAQETQYF
d_call: TRBD2
v_call: TRBV6-2/TRBV6-3
clone_size: NA
j_call: TRBJ2-5

cdr3_nt: TGTGCTAGTGGTTTCGGCCCGGGGGTAGCGGGGGGCAATGAGCAGTTCTTC
cdr3_aa: CASGFGPGVAGGNEQFF
d_call: TRBD2
v_call: TRBV12-5
clone_size: NA
j_call: TRBJ2-1

cdr3_nt: TGTGCCAGCTCCTGGGGCGTATTTACAGGCAACACCGGGGAGCTGTTTTTT
cdr3_aa: CASSWGVFTGNTGELFF
d_call: NA
v_call: TRBV18
clone_size: NA
j_call: TRBJ2-2

cdr3_nt: TGTGCCAGCAGCTTTCGGGCCAGGAGGGAGGAGTGGGGCTATGGCTACACCTTC
cdr3_aa: CASSFRARREEWGYGYTF
d_call: NA
v_call: TRBV21-1
clone_size: NA
j_call: TRBJ1-2

cdr3_nt: TGTGCCAGCACCCCCGGGAGGGCGGGTGAAAAACTGTTTTTT
cdr3_aa: CASTPGRAGEKLFF
d_call: NA
v_call: TRBV6-5
clone_size: once
j_call: TRBJ1-4

cdr3_nt: TGTGCCAGCAGTTACAGGTGGGCCAGCACAGATACGCAGTATTTT
cdr3_aa: CASSYRWASTDTQYF
d_call: NA
v_call: TRBV6-5
clone_size: NA
j_call: TRBJ2-3

cdr3_nt: TGTGCCAGCAACCCGGGACGGGAGTCGGATACGCAGTATTTT
cdr3_aa: CASNPGRESDTQYF
d_call: NA
v_call: TRBV6-5
clone_size: NA
j_call: TRBJ2-3

cdr3_nt: TGTGCCAGCAGCCCCAGCCTAGCCCAGACCAGGGAGACCCAGTACTTC
cdr3_aa: CASSPSLAQTRETQYF
d_call: NA
v_call: TRBV11-2
clone_size: NA
j_call: TRBJ2-5

cdr3_nt: TGTGCCACCAGTGGACAAGGCATTGATACGCAGTATTTT
cdr3_aa: CATSGQGIDTQYF
d_call: NA
v_call: TRBV15
clone_size: NA
j_call: TRBJ2-3

cdr3_nt: TGTGCCAGCAGCTTGGTACAGGACGACTATGGCTACACCTTC
cdr3_aa: CASSLVQDDYGYTF
d_call: NA
v_call: TRBV5-7
clone_size: once
j_call: TRBJ1-2

cdr3_nt: TGTGCCAGCAGCCGAGGACAGGCCCTGATTGGTTCACCCCTCCACTTT
cdr3_aa: CASSRGQALIGSPLHF
d_call: TRBD1
v_call: TRBV7-9
clone_size: NA
j_call: TRBJ1-6

cdr3_nt: TGTGCCAGCAGCATTGGACAGGGCTACACTGAAGCTTTCTTT
cdr3_aa: CASSIGQGYTEAFF
d_call: TRBD1
v_call: TRBV5-4
clone_size: NA
j_call: TRBJ1-1

cdr3_nt: TGTGCCAACTCGCCAAGGGGTGGCTACACCTTC
cdr3_aa: CANSPRGGYTF
d_call: NA
v_call: TRBV27
clone_size: NA
j_call: TRBJ1-2

cdr3_nt: TGCGCCAGCAGCAGGGGGACGAACGAGCAGTACTTC
cdr3_aa: CASSRGTNEQYF
d_call: NA
v_call: TRBV5-1
clone_size: NA
j_call: TRBJ2-7

cdr3_nt: TGTGCCGGCCAGGGCTCTGGAAACACCATATATTTT
cdr3_aa: CAGQGSGNTIYF
d_call: NA
v_call: TRBV28
clone_size: NA
j_call: TRBJ1-3

cdr3_nt: TGTGCCAGCAGTGACCGGGGGTCCGCTAATGAAAAACTGTTTTTT
cdr3_aa: CASSDRGSANEKLFF
d_call: NA
v_call: TRBV6-6
clone_size: NA
j_call: TRBJ1-4

cdr3_nt: TGTGCCAGCAGTGCACAGGGGGAAAATTCACCCCTCCACTTT
cdr3_aa: CASSAQGENSPLHF
d_call: TRBD1
v_call: TRBV6-4
clone_size: once
j_call: TRBJ1-6

cdr3_nt: TGTGCCAGCAGCTTCCAGCCCCCAGGGGGGAACACTGAAGCTTTCTTT
cdr3_aa: CASSFQPPGGNTEAFF
d_call: TRBD1
v_call: TRBV7-2
clone_size: NA
j_call: TRBJ1-1

cdr3_nt: TGTGCCAGCAGTTCCAGGTCGAATTCACCCCTCCACTTT
cdr3_aa: CASSSRSNSPLHF
d_call: NA
v_call: TRBV12-3/TRBV12-4
clone_size: NA
j_call: TRBJ1-6

cdr3_nt: TGTGCCAGCAGCGCGGACAGAACTAAGCCCCAGCATTTT
cdr3_aa: CASSADRTKPQHF
d_call: NA
v_call: TRBV6-5
clone_size: NA
j_call: TRBJ1-5

cdr3_nt: TGCAGCGTTGAAGAGTCAGCCTACGAGCAGTACTTC
cdr3_aa: CSVEESAYEQYF
d_call: NA
v_call: TRBV29-1
clone_size: once
j_call: TRBJ2-7

cdr3_nt: TGCGCCAGCAGCCAAGAGACAGTGGCCACCCTTTCACCCCTCCACTTT
cdr3_aa: CASSQETVATLSPLHF
d_call: NA
v_call: TRBV4-1
clone_size: few
j_call: TRBJ1-6

cdr3_nt: TGTGCCAGCAGCCAAGACCCGACGGGGCTAGCGGGGGGCTCCCTCTACAATGAGCAGTTCTTC
cdr3_aa: CASSQDPTGLAGGSLYNEQFF
d_call: TRBD2
v_call: TRBV3-1/TRBV3-2
clone_size: NA
j_call: TRBJ2-1

cdr3_nt: TGTGCCAGCAGAGGCGCGAGGACAGGCAATCAGCCCCAGCATTTT
cdr3_aa: CASRGARTGNQPQHF
d_call: NA
v_call: TRBV6-5
clone_size: NA
j_call: TRBJ1-5

cdr3_nt: TGCGCCAGCAGCTTGGAACAGGCGAACACTGAAGCTTTCTTT
cdr3_aa: CASSLEQANTEAFF
d_call: NA
v_call: TRBV5-1
clone_size: NA
j_call: TRBJ1-1

cdr3_nt: TGCGCCAGCAGCTTCCTGGCTTCGATCCCGGGACAGGGCGGCTATGGCTACACCTTC
cdr3_aa: CASSFLASIPGQGGYGYTF
d_call: TRBD1
v_call: TRBV5-1
clone_size: NA
j_call: TRBJ1-2

cdr3_nt: TGTGCCAGCAGCCAAGCGCGGGGGGGCTCCTACAATGAGCAGTTCTTC
cdr3_aa: CASSQARGGSYNEQFF
d_call: TRBD2
v_call: TRBV3-1/TRBV3-2
clone_size: NA
j_call: TRBJ2-1

cdr3_nt: TGTGCCAGTAGTAGATTCGGGACAGATAATCAGCCCCAGCATTTT
cdr3_aa: CASSRFGTDNQPQHF
d_call: TRBD1
v_call: TRBV19
clone_size: NA
j_call: TRBJ1-5

cdr3_nt: TGTGCCAGCAGCGTGGGGTCCGGACAGGCGCATGAAAAACTGTTTTTT
cdr3_aa: CASSVGSGQAHEKLFF
d_call: TRBD1
v_call: TRBV9
clone_size: NA
j_call: TRBJ1-4

cdr3_nt: TGCGCCAGCAGCCAAGACGAGATTTCACCCCTCCACTTT
cdr3_aa: CASSQDEISPLHF
d_call: NA
v_call: TRBV4-1
clone_size: few
j_call: TRBJ1-6

cdr3_nt: TGTGCCAGTAGTTTTCTCAAACAGGGGGCAGGGAATCAGCCCCAGCATTTT
cdr3_aa: CASSFLKQGAGNQPQHF
d_call: TRBD1
v_call: TRBV19
clone_size: NA
j_call: TRBJ1-5

cdr3_nt: TGTGCCAGCAGCGGGACAGGGGTTCAGCCCCAGCATTTT
cdr3_aa: CASSGTGVQPQHF
d_call: TRBD1
v_call: TRBV12-3/TRBV12-4
clone_size: NA
j_call: TRBJ1-5